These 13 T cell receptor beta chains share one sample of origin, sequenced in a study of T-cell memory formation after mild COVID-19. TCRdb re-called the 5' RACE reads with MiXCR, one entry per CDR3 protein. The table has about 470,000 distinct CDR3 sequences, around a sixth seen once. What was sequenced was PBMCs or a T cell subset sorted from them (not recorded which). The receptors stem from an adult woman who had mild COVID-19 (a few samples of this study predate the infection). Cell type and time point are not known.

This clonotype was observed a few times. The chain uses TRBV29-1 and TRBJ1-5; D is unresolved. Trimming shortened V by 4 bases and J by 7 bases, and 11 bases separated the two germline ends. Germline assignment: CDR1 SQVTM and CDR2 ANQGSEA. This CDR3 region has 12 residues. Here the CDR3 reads CSVATGNQPQHF. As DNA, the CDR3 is TGCAGCGTTGCGACGGGGAACCAGCCCCAGCATTTT.

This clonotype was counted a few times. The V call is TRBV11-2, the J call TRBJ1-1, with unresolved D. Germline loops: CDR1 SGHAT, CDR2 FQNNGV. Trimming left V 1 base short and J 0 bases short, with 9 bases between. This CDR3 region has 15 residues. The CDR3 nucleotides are TGTGCCAGCAGCTTAGGTCATGGTGTGAACACTGAAGCTTTCTTT. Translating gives CASSLGHGVNTEAFF.

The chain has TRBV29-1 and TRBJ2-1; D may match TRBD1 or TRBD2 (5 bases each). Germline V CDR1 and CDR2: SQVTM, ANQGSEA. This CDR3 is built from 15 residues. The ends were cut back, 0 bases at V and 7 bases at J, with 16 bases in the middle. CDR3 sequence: CSVEDRGTSVNEQFF. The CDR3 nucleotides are TGCAGCGTTGAAGATCGAGGGACCAGTGTGAATGAGCAGTTCTTC.

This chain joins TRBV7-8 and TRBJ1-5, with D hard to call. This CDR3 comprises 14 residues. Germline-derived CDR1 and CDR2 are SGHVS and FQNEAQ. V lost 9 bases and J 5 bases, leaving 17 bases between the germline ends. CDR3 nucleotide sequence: TGTGCCAGTCATACCGCAGACTCCGATCAGCCCCAGCATTTT. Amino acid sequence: CASHTADSDQPQHF.

CDR3 in DNA: TGCAGTGCTAGAGATCGATCTATCCAGGGCTGGGGCAGCTACACCTTC. Amino acid sequence: CSARDRSIQGWGSYTF. The chain employs TRBV20-1 and TRBJ1-2; D may be TRBD1 (5 bases). The V gene lost 0 bases and the J gene lost 9 bases, with 23 bases spanning the gap. Germline values: CDR1 DFQATT, CDR2 SNEGSKA (reference sequence). The CDR3 runs 16 residues.

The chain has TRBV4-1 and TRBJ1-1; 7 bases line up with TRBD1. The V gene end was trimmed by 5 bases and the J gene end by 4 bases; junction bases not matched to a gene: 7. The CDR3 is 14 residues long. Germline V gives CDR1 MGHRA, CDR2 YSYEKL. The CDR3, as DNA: TGCGCCAGCAGCTACCAAACAGGGGTCACTGAAGCTTTCTTT. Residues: CASSYQTGVTEAFF.

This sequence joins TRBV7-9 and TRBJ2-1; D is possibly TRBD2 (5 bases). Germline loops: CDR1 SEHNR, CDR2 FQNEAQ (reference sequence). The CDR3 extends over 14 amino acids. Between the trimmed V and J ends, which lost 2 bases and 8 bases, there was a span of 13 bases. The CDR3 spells CASSLRGPHDEQFF. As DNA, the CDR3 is TGTGCCAGCAGCTTACGAGGGCCTCACGATGAGCAGTTCTTC.

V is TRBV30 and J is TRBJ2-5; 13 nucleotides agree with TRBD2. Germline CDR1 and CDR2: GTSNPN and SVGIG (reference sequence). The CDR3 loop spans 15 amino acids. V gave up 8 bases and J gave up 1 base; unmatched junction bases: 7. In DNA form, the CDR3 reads TGTGCCCGCGCGACTAGCGGGGGGTCCCAAGAGACCCAGTACTTC. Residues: CARATSGGSQETQYF.

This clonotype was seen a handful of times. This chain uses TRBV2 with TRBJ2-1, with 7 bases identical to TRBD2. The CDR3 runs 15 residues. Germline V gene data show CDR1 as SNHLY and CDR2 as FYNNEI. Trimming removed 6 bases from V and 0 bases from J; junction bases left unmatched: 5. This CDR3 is CASSRAGSSYNEQFF. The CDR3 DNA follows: TGTGCCAGCAGCCGAGCGGGGAGCTCCTACAATGAGCAGTTCTTC.

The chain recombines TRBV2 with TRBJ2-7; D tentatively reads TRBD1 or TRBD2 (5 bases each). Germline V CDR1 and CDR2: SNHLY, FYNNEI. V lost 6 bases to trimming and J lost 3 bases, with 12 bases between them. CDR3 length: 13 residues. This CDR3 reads CASRTRGYYEQYF. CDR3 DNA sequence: TGTGCCAGCAGAACTAGGGGCTACTACGAGCAGTACTTC.

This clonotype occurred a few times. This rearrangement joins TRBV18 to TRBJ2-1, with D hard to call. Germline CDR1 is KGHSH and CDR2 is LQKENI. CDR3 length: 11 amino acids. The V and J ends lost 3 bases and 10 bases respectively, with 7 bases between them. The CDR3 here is CASSPRLEQFF. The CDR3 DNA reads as TGTGCCAGCTCACCTAGACTGGAGCAGTTCTTC.

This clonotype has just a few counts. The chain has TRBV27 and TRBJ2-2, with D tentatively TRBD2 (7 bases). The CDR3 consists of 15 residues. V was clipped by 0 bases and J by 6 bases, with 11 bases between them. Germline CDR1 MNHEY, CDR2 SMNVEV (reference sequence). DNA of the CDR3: TGTGCCAGCAGTTTATCGGAGGGGGGGCCCGGGGAGCTGTTTTTT. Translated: CASSLSEGGPGELFF.

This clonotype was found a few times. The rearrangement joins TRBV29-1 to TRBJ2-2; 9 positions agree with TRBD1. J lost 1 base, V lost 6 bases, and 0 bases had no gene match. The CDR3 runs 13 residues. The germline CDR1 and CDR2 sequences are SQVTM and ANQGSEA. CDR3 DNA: TGCAGCGTGGGACAGGGGAACACCGGGGAGCTGTTTTTT. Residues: CSVGQGNTGELFF.